This T cell receptor beta chain was retrieved from a study of regulatory T cells in long-lasting Graves disease. The authors built TCR beta libraries using iRepertoire HTBI primers and Arm-PCR of CDR3 regions. TCRdb reprocessed the multiplex PCR reads via MiXCR and lists one record per CDR3 protein. The data hold over 300,000 distinct CDR3 sequences, with roughly a sixth observed a single time. This clonotype was seen many times. Trimming cost V 5 bases and J 0 bases, with 8 bases left between them. Germline values: CDR1 SGHRS, CDR2 YFSETQ. The CDR3 has 14 residues. As for time point: newly diagnosed GD, antithyroid drugs for less than 3 months. RNA extracted from PBMCs served as the sequencing template. Each patient gave approximately 9 milliliters of EDTA-anticoagulated peripheral blood.

V gene TRBV5-1 combines with J gene TRBJ2-2; D possibly corresponds to TRBD2 (5 bases). This clonotype originated in a female donor with Graves disease. Sequenced here: peripheral blood mononuclear cells (PBMCs), sampled at new diagnosis, from a patient treated with antithyroid drugs. In DNA, the CDR3 is TGCGCCAGCAGGGCGGGCGCGAACACCGGGGAGCTGTTTTTT. Protein: CASRAGANTGELFF.